Listed below are T cell receptor beta chains from one sample, sequenced in a study of blood T cell repertoires in COVID-19. Sequencing used immunoSEQ multiplex PCR; TCRdb keeps in-frame clones, though not all of them. In the table there are about 110,000 clones, approximately 84% of which are singletons. The specimen sequenced was peripheral blood. These receptors came from a woman in her 40s with acute or convalescent COVID-19. The CDR3 runs from the conserved cysteine through the conserved F or W. D genes are given only for firm matches. Rows may omit the clone size; those that give it use once, few, many or a size class.

clone size,J gene,V gene,D gene,CDR3 DNA,CDR3 protein
.,TRBJ1-2,TRBV2,.,TGTGCCAGCAGTAGTTTTGGGGAGGGTAACTATGGCTACACCTTC,CASSSFGEGNYGYTF
.,TRBJ1-6,TRBV6-4,.,TGTGCCAGCAGTCCGGACGGCCTCGGGGGTTCACCCCTCCACTTT,CASSPDGLGGSPLHF
.,TRBJ2-3,TRBV18,TRBD2,TGTGCCAGCTCACAGCTAGCGGGGGGCGCAGATACGCAGTATTTT,CASSQLAGGADTQYF
.,TRBJ1-2,TRBV20-1,.,TGCAGTGCTAGTTCCTCAGGTGTAAACTCGGGCTACACCTTC,CSASSSGVNSGYTF
.,TRBJ2-1,TRBV6-6,.,TGTGCCAGCAGTTACTCTGGAGAGAATGAGCAGTTCTTC,CASSYSGENEQFF
few,TRBJ1-2,TRBV30,TRBD1,TGTGCCCAGGGGGACGAATATGGCTACACCTTC,CAQGDEYGYTF
.,TRBJ1-2,TRBV18,.,TGTGCCAGCTCACCAGGCACAGGGAACTATGGCTACACCTTC,CASSPGTGNYGYTF
.,TRBJ1-1,TRBV18,.,TGTGCCAGCTCACCATTTTTAGGAGCAGCGAACACTGAAGCTTTCTTT,CASSPFLGAANTEAFF
.,TRBJ1-2,TRBV28,.,TGTGCCAGCAGTACCACCGACAGGCTCTATGGCTACACCTTC,CASSTTDRLYGYTF
.,TRBJ1-5,TRBV6-5,TRBD1,TGTGCCAGCAGGGACAGGGCCAATCAGCCCCAGCATTTT,CASRDRANQPQHF
.,TRBJ1-1,TRBV18,.,TGTGCCAGCTCACTACCGACGGGGAACACTGAAGCTTTCTTT,CASSLPTGNTEAFF
.,TRBJ1-2,TRBV6-5,.,TGTGCCAGCAGTCCGACAGCCTATGGCTACACCTTC,CASSPTAYGYTF
.,TRBJ2-1,TRBV12-3/TRBV12-4,.,TGTGCCAGCAGTTTTCTCCTAGTGGGTGAGCAGTTCTTC,CASSFLLVGEQFF